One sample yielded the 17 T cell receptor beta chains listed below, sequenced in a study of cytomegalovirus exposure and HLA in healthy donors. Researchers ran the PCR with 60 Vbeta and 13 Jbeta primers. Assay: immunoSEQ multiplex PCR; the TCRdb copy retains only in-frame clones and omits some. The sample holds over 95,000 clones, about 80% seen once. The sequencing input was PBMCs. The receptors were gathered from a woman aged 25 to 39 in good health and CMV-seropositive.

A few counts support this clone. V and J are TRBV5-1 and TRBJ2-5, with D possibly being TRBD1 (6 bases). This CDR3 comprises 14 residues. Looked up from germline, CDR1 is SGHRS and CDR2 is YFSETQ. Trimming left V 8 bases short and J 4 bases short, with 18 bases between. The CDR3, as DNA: TGCGCCAGTTTACCGGGACAACCCGGAGAGACCCAGTACTTC. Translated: CASLPGQPGETQYF.

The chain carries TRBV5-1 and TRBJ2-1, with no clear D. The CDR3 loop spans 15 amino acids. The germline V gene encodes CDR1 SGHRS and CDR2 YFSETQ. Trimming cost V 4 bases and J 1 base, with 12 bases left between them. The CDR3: CASSVDATSYNEQFF. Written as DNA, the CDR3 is TGCGCCAGCAGCGTGGATGCGACTTCCTACAATGAGCAGTTCTTC.

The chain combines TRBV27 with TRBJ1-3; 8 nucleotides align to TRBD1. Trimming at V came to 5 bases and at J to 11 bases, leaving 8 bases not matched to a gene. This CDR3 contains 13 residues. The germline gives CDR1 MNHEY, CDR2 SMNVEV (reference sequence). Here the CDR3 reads CASSPRTGIPIYF. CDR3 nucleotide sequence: TGTGCCAGCAGTCCACGGACAGGGATTCCCATATATTTT.

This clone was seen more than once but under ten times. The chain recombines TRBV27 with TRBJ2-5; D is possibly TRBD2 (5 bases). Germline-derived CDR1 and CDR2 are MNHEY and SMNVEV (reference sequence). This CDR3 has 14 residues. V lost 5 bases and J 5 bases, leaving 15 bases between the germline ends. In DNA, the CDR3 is TGTGCCAGCAGTGGACCTACTAGTCGTGAGACCCAGTACTTC. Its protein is CASSGPTSRETQYF.

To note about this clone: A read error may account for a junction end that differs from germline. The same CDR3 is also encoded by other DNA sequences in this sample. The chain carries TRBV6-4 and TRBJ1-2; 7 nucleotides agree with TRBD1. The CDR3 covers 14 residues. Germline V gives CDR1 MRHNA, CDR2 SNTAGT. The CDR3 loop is CASRERQGVGGYTF. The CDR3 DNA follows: TGCGCCAGCAGAGAACGACAGGGTGTAGGCGGCTACACCTTC.

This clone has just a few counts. CDR3 nucleotide sequence: TGTGCCAGCAGTTCCCGACTAGCGGGGACCTACGAGCAGTACTTC. The encoded protein is CASSSRLAGTYEQYF. This sequence joins TRBV6-5 and TRBJ2-7; 11 bases map to TRBD2. Germline trimming cut 4 bases from V and 2 bases from J; bases unmatched to any gene: 4. The CDR3 is 15 amino acids. CDR1 is MNHEY, CDR2 SVGAGI, per germline.

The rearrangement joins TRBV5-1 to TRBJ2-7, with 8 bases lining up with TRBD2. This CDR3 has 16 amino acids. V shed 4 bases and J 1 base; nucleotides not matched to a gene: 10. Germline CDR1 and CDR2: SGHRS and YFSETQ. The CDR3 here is CASSNTAGGGSYEQYF. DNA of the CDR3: TGCGCCAGCAGCAACACAGCCGGGGGGGGTTCCTACGAGCAGTACTTC.

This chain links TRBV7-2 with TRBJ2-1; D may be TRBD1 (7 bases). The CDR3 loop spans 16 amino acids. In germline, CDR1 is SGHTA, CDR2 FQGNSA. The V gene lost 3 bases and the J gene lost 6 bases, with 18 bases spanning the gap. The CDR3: CASSFRQGLVVNEQFF. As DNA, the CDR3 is TGTGCCAGCAGCTTCAGACAGGGACTCGTAGTCAATGAGCAGTTCTTC.

Here the CDR3 DNA reads TGTGCCAGCCAAAAAAAGGGGGCAGAGGTAGCCGGGGAGCTGTTTTTT. Translated, it gives CASQKKGAEVAGELFF. V gene TRBV19 combines with J gene TRBJ2-2, with 7 bases lining up with TRBD1. Trimming at V came to 9 bases and at J to 6 bases, leaving 16 bases not matched to a gene. The germline V gene has CDR1 LNHDA and CDR2 SQIVND (reference sequence). The CDR3 length is 16 residues.

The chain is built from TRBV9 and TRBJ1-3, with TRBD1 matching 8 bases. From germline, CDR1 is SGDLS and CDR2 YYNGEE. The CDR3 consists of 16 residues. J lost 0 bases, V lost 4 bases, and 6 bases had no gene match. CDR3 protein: CASSSRTGNSGNTIYF. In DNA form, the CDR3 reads TGTGCCAGCAGCTCCCGGACAGGGAACTCTGGAAACACCATATATTTT.

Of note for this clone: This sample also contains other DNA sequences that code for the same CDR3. The DNA for the CDR3 is TGTGCCAGCAGCTTGGGCCAGTCGAACACTGAAGCTTTCTTT. Encoded protein: CASSLGQSNTEAFF. The rearrangement joins TRBV5-6 to TRBJ1-1; D gene unclear. This CDR3 has 14 amino acids. Germline V gene data show CDR1 as SGHDT and CDR2 as YYEEEE. V lost 0 bases and J lost 1, with 7 bases in between.

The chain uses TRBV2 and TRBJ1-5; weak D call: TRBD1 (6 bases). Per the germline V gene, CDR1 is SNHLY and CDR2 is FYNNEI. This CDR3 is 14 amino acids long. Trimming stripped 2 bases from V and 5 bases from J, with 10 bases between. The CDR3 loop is CASSELAGDQPQHF. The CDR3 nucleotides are TGTGCCAGCAGTGAATTGGCAGGGGATCAGCCCCAGCATTTT.

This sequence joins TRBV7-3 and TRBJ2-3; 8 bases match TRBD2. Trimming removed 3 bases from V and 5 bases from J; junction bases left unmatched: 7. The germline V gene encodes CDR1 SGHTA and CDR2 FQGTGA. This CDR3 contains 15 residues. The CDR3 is CASSFSGTSVDTQYF. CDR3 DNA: TGTGCCAGCAGCTTCTCCGGGACTAGTGTAGATACGCAGTATTTT.

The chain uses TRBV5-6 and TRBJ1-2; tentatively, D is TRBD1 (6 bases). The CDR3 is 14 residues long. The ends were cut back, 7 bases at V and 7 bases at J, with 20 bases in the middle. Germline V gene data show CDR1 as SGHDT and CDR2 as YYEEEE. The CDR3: CASGSEQGRGGYTF. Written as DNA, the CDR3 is TGTGCCAGCGGTTCGGAACAGGGTCGGGGTGGCTACACCTTC. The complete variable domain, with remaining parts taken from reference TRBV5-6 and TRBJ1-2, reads DAGVTQSPTHLIKTRGQQVTLRCSPKSGHDTVSWYQQALGQGPQFIFQYYEEEERQRGNFPDRFSGHQFPNYSSELNVNALLLGDSALYLCASGSEQGRGGYTFGSGTRLTVV.

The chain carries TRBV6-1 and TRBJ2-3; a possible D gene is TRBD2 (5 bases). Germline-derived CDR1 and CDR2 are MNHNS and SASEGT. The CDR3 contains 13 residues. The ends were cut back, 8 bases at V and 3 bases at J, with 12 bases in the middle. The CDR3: CASRGSGTDTQYF. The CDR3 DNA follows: TGTGCCAGCCGAGGGAGTGGTACAGATACGCAGTATTTT.

CDR3 protein: CASRKGQIYEQYF. The CDR3 nucleotides read TGTGCCAGTAGGAAAGGACAGATCTACGAGCAGTACTTC. The V and J genes are TRBV19 and TRBJ2-7, with D possibly being TRBD1 (6 bases). CDR3 length equals 13 residues. V was shortened by 6 bases and J by 3 bases, with 12 bases between the two germline ends. Germline V gene data show CDR1 as LNHDA and CDR2 as SQIVND (reference sequence).

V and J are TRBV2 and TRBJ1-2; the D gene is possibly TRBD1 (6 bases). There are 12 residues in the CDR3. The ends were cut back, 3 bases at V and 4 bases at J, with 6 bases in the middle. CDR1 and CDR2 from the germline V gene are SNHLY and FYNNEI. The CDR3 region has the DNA TGTGCCAGCAGTGACAGGGGCTATGGCTACACCTTC. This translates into CASSDRGYGYTF. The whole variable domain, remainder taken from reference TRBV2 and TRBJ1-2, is EPEVTQTPSHQVTQMGQEVILRCVPISNHLYFYWYRQILGQKVEFLVSFYNNEISEKSEIFDDQFSVERPDGSNFTLKIRSTKLEDSAMYFCASSDRGYGYTFGSGTRLTVV.